These 32 T cell receptor beta chains came from one sample sequenced in a study of beta chain features in type 1 diabetes. Expressed TCRB transcripts were sequenced after all isolated RNA was converted to cDNA. Libraries were prepared by immunoSEQ multiplex PCR; TCRdb keeps only in-frame clonotypes and omits some of them. The repertoire includes roughly 140,000 clones, nearly 50% of them detected once, and approximately 0.4% sits in the top ten. The sequenced sample was Tregs from blood. These receptors all stem from a man in his late teens or twenties in good health.

This clone was seen a few times. The junction shows a germline mismatch at one end, possibly a read error. The CDR3 coding sequence is TGTGCCAGCAGCTCTCGACGGGACACCTCCTCAAGAGAGGCCCAGTACTTC. Translated: CASSSRRDTSSREAQYF. This rearrangement joins TRBV7-2 to TRBJ2-5, with D possibly TRBD1 on 6 matching bases. Germline V gene data show CDR1 as SGHTA and CDR2 as FQGNSA. This CDR3 contains 17 residues.

The chain has TRBV6-1 and TRBJ2-4, with D possibly matching TRBD2 (6 bases). CDR1 is MNHNS and CDR2 is SASEGT in the germline V gene. With 4 bases removed from V and 8 bases from J, the gap between germline ends came to 24 bases. The CDR3 runs 17 residues. CDR3 protein: CASSARRGPNPLDIQYF. The CDR3 DNA reads TGTGCCAGCAGTGCGCGGAGGGGACCGAACCCGTTGGACATTCAGTACTTC.

The gene calls are TRBV27 and TRBJ1-2; TRBD1 agrees at 7 bases. The germline gives CDR1 MNHEY, CDR2 SMNVEV (reference sequence). The CDR3 has 14 amino acids. V was pared by 9 bases and J by 0 bases, with 7 bases of the junction left unmatched. The CDR3 DNA is TGTGCCAGTCGAGGGACAGCTGCTAACTATGGCTACACCTTC. Protein sequence: CASRGTAANYGYTF.

The chain uses TRBV18 and TRBJ2-1; D is perhaps TRBD2 (6 bases). The CDR3 is 15 residues long. Trimming removed 1 base from V and 4 bases from J, with 11 bases in between. The V gene's germline CDR1 is KGHSH and CDR2 LQKENI. DNA for the CDR3: TGTGCCAGCTCACCACAGGTAGGAGGGTACAATGAGCAGTTCTTC. Amino acids: CASSPQVGGYNEQFF. The entire variable domain, with the rest obtained from reference TRBV18 and TRBJ2-1, is as follows: NAGVMQNPRHLVRRRGQEARLRCSPMKGHSHVYWYRQLPEEGLKFMVYLQKENIIDESGMPKERFSAEFPKEGPSILRIQQVVRGDSAAYFCASSPQVGGYNEQFFGPGTRLTVL.

The chain has TRBV19 and TRBJ1-2; 7 positions agree with TRBD1. CDR1 LNHDA and CDR2 SQIVND come from the germline V gene (reference sequence). V lost 10 bases and J lost 4; bases outside the gene matches: 15. The CDR3 consists of 15 residues. CDR3 DNA: TGTGCCATCGAGTCGAATAGGGGGCGCGGCTATGGCTACACCTTC. Protein product: CAIESNRGRGYGYTF.

This rearrangement joins TRBV5-6 to TRBJ1-4, with D maybe TRBD1 (6 bases). The CDR3 is made up of 17 amino acids. Germline loops: CDR1 SGHDT, CDR2 YYEEEE. The ends were cut back, 5 bases at V and 0 bases at J, with 17 bases in the middle. CDR3 coding DNA: TGTGCCAGCAGTGCTTGGACAGATCTTTCAACTAATGAAAAACTGTTTTTT. Amino acids: CASSAWTDLSTNEKLFF.

The rearrangement joins TRBV6-4 to TRBJ2-1, with 7 bases lining up with TRBD2. The junction had 4 bases not matched to a gene; V was cut back by 3 bases and J by 2 bases. The CDR3 is made up of 15 amino acids. The germline V gene has CDR1 MRHNA and CDR2 SNTAGT. CDR3 bases: TGTGCCAGCAGTGAGGGCCTAGCGGCCTACAATGAGCAGTTCTTC. Its protein product is CASSEGLAAYNEQFF.

This clone was detected only a few times. The chain is built from TRBV9 and TRBJ1-2; D gene ambiguous. The CDR3 runs 12 residues. Germline V CDR1 and CDR2: SGDLS, YYNGEE. Trimming shortened V by 7 bases and J by 4 bases, and 11 bases separated the two germline ends. Here the CDR3 DNA reads TGTGCCAGCGGAGGGAGGTCCTATGGCTACACCTTC. As protein: CASGGRSYGYTF.

This clone was observed a few times. This chain connects TRBV5-4 to TRBJ1-2; the D gene is possibly TRBD1 (6 bases). V was cut by 4 bases and J by 4 bases, with 14 bases left in between. Germline CDR1 is SGHNT and CDR2 is YYREEE (reference sequence). The CDR3 is 14 amino acids. This CDR3 is CASSPGQRAYGYTF. The CDR3 region has the DNA TGTGCCAGCAGCCCGGGACAAAGGGCCTATGGCTACACCTTC.

The V call is TRBV6-5, the J call TRBJ2-5; 7 bases are a match to TRBD1. The J call could be wrong; TRBJ2-7 is a better fit for the DNA end. The germline CDR1 and CDR2 sequences are MNHEY and SVGAGI. The CDR3 length is 13 residues. CDR3 sequence (DNA): TGTGCCAGCAGTTTATACAGGGGCTACGAGCAGTACTTC. Protein: CASSLYRGYEQYF.

The J gene is TRBJ2-7, the V gene TRBV7-9, with a weak D call TRBD2 (7 bases). Germline V gene data show CDR1 as SEHNR and CDR2 as FQNEAQ (reference sequence). Trimming shortened V by 7 bases and J by 6 bases, and 16 bases separated the two germline ends. The CDR3 is 13 amino acids. Here the CDR3 DNA reads TGTGCCAGCATGGGGGGGCATTACGCCGAGCAGTACTTC. It is translated as CASMGGHYAEQYF.

V usage is TRBV19 and J usage is TRBJ2-2, with TRBD1 as a possible D gene (5 bases). The germline V gene encodes CDR1 LNHDA and CDR2 SQIVND (reference sequence). This CDR3 spans 16 amino acids. V was trimmed by 1 base and J by 3 bases, leaving 12 bases between them. CDR3 DNA: TGTGCCAGTAGTATAGGCCCAGGGATATACACCGGGGAGCTGTTTTTT. The encoded protein is CASSIGPGIYTGELFF.

This clone was detected a few times. The V call is TRBV6-5, the J call TRBJ2-5, with 7 bases matching TRBD1. The CDR3 spans 12 residues. The V and J ends lost 5 bases and 14 bases, in that order; junction bases with no gene match: 11. CDR1 and CDR2 (germline): MNHEY, SVGAGI. CDR3 in amino acids: CASSGNRGKGYF. For the CDR3, the DNA is TGTGCCAGCAGTGGAAACAGGGGAAAAGGCTACTTC.

This sequence joins TRBV30 and TRBJ2-5; TRBD2 is a possible D gene (7 bases). CDR1 is GTSNPN and CDR2 is SVGIG in the germline V gene (reference sequence). The length of the CDR3 is 11 residues. V lost 3 bases to trimming and J lost 13 bases, with 15 bases between them. CDR3 sequence reads: CAWSRGASLYF. In DNA, the CDR3 is TGTGCCTGGAGCCGGGGGGCATCTTTGTACTTC.

Regarding this clone: At one boundary the junction diverges from the germline segment, which might be a read error. The genes are TRBV5-1 and TRBJ2-1; 10 nucleotides align to TRBD2. CDR3 size: 17 residues. Germline V gives CDR1 SGHRS, CDR2 YFSETQ. The DNA for the CDR3 is TGCGCCAGCAGCTTGGCCGGGGGAGCGGGAGGGCCCAATAAGCAGTTCTTC. Protein sequence: CASSLAGGAGGPNKQFF.

The J gene is TRBJ1-5, the V gene TRBV5-1; D unclear. V lost 4 bases and J lost 6, with 11 bases in between. The CDR3 length is 13 residues. Germline CDR1 and CDR2: SGHRS and YFSETQ. CDR3: CASSPGSGQPQHF. In DNA, the CDR3 is TGCGCCAGCAGCCCAGGCAGTGGTCAGCCCCAGCATTTT.

The chain employs TRBV7-2 and TRBJ2-3, with 8 bases that match TRBD1. The junction had 4 bases not matched to a gene; V was cut back by 5 bases and J by 6 bases. Germline CDR1 and CDR2: SGHTA and FQGNSA. The CDR3 runs 13 residues. CDR3 nucleotide sequence: TGTGCCAGCAGCCCTCGGACAGGGGATACGCAGTATTTT. This translates into CASSPRTGDTQYF. Full variable domain (rest looked up from reference TRBV7-2 and TRBJ2-3): GAGVSQSPSNKVTEKGKDVELRCDPISGHTALYWYRQSLGQGLEFLIYFQGNSAPDKSGLPSDRFSAERTGGSVSTLTIQRTQQEDSAVYLCASSPRTGDTQYFGPGTRLTVL.

V gene TRBV27 combines with J gene TRBJ2-3; the match to TRBD1 covers 11 bases. The length of the CDR3 is 15 residues. Germline lookup yields CDR1 MNHEY and CDR2 SMNVEV (reference sequence). The ends lost 6 bases at V and 6 bases at J; junction bases unmatched: 8. CDR3 DNA: TGTGCCAGCAGAAAGGACAGGGGGCGTTGGGATACGCAGTATTTT. Translating it yields CASRKDRGRWDTQYF.

V gene TRBV6-6 combines with J gene TRBJ2-1; possibly TRBD2 for D (5 bases). Germline CDR1 MNHNY, CDR2 SVGAGI (reference sequence). The CDR3 sequence is 15 residues long. V lost 6 bases and J lost 2, with 14 bases in between. CDR3 in amino acids: CASSLRLPPYNEQFF. The CDR3 DNA sequence: TGTGCCAGCAGCCTTCGACTACCTCCCTACAATGAGCAGTTCTTC.

The rearrangement joins TRBV30 to TRBJ1-3, with D perhaps matching TRBD1 (6 bases). The CDR3 totals 14 residues. Per germline, CDR1 GTSNPN and CDR2 SVGIG (reference sequence). V was cut by 7 bases and J by 4 bases, with 17 bases left in between. The CDR3 region has the DNA TGTGCCTACACTACAGGGATCGTGGGAAACACCATATATTTT. Translation: CAYTTGIVGNTIYF.

This clone was recorded a few times. CDR3 DNA sequence: TGCAGCGTTGCTACAGGGGTTTCAGCCAAAAACATTCAGTACTTC. As protein: CSVATGVSAKNIQYF. The chain has TRBV29-1 and TRBJ2-4; 7 nucleotides agree with TRBD1. Losses at the gene ends were 4 bases for V and 0 bases for J; bases not matched to a gene: 6. This CDR3 is built from 15 residues. Germline V gene lookup returns CDR1 SQVTM and CDR2 ANQGSEA.

The table lists this clone with a few counts. This chain uses TRBV27 with TRBJ2-1; 8 bases are shared with TRBD2. With 7 bases clipped from V and 9 bases from J, the junction kept 14 bases outside the gene matches. Germline CDR1 reads MNHEY; CDR2 reads SMNVEV (reference sequence). The CDR3 covers 15 residues. DNA for the CDR3: TGTGCCAGCAACTCCGGGACTAGGGTAACCGTTGAGCAGTTCTTC. Amino acids: CASNSGTRVTVEQFF.

The rearrangement links TRBV4-3 to TRBJ2-1, with D unclear. CDR3 size: 13 residues. Germline values: CDR1 LGHNA, CDR2 YSLEER. V lost 0 bases and J 4 bases, leaving 4 bases between the germline ends. Here the CDR3 DNA reads TGCGCCAGCAGCCAAGACGTATACAATGAGCAGTTCTTC. Its protein is CASSQDVYNEQFF.

This clone was seen a handful of times. The chain is built from TRBV5-1 and TRBJ1-1; 8 nucleotides align to TRBD1. CDR3 length equals 13 residues. Germline V gene lookup returns CDR1 SGHRS and CDR2 YFSETQ. J lost 6 bases, V lost 6 bases, and 7 bases had no gene match. Here the CDR3 reads CASTPTGESEAFF. The CDR3 DNA sequence: TGCGCCAGCACCCCGACAGGGGAATCTGAAGCTTTCTTT.

The chain uses TRBV7-3 and TRBJ1-1; D perhaps matches TRBD1 (6 bases). Germline values: CDR1 SGHTA, CDR2 FQGTGA. The CDR3 is made up of 17 amino acids. Trimming removed 1 base at V and 5 bases at J, with 20 bases between. CDR3 bases: TGTGCCAGCAGCTTAATTGGGCAGGGGCATGGTGGGACTGAAGCTTTCTTT. Its translation is CASSLIGQGHGGTEAFF.

The rearrangement links TRBV28 to TRBJ1-4; a possible D gene is TRBD1 (6 bases). CDR1 MDHEN and CDR2 SYDVKM come from the germline V gene. The CDR3 is 13 amino acids. V shed 7 bases and J shed 6 bases, with 12 bases lying between them. The CDR3 reads CASMVAGDEKLFF. DNA of the CDR3: TGTGCCAGCATGGTCGCAGGGGATGAAAAACTGTTTTTT. The full variable domain, completed using reference TRBV28 and TRBJ1-4, is DVKVTQSSRYLVKRTGEKVFLECVQDMDHENMFWYRQDPGLGLRLIYFSYDVKMKEKGDIPEGYSVSREKKERFSLILESASTNQTSMYLCASMVAGDEKLFFGSGTQLSVL.

The gene calls are TRBV10-3 and TRBJ2-1; 11 bases line up with TRBD2. This CDR3 region has 15 residues. J gave up 7 bases and V 4 bases, and 6 bases lay outside the gene matches. The germline V gene encodes CDR1 ENHRY and CDR2 SYGVKD. The CDR3 loop is CAISGGASGRNEQFF. CDR3 bases: TGTGCCATCAGTGGAGGGGCTAGCGGGAGGAATGAGCAGTTCTTC.

This clone was observed a handful of times. The rearrangement uses TRBV18 and TRBJ1-4; 7 bases fit TRBD1. This CDR3 region has 14 residues. Germline trimming cut 6 bases from V and 4 bases from J; bases unmatched to any gene: 5. Germline-derived CDR1 and CDR2 are KGHSH and LQKENI. CDR3 bases: TGTGCCAGCTCGAGGGACAGCTTTAATGAAAAACTGTTTTTT. Translated, it gives CASSRDSFNEKLFF.

This clone was picked up a small number of times. CDR3 protein: CASTEGSGANVLTF. CDR3 sequence (DNA): TGCGCCAGCACCGAGGGTTCTGGGGCCAACGTCCTGACTTTC. The chain uses TRBV5-1 and TRBJ2-6; D possibly corresponds to TRBD2 (5 bases). Germline loops: CDR1 SGHRS, CDR2 YFSETQ. V lost 6 bases to trimming and J lost 1 base, with 8 bases between them. The CDR3 covers 14 residues.

The rearrangement joins TRBV6-1 to TRBJ1-4, with D possibly matching TRBD1 (6 bases). CDR1 and CDR2 (germline): MNHNS, SASEGT. Deletions cut 6 bases from V and 6 bases from J, with 14 bases between. The CDR3 covers 14 residues. The CDR3 here is CASRTGTRHEKLFF. The CDR3 nucleotides are TGTGCCAGCAGGACCGGGACACGGCATGAAAAACTGTTTTTT.

This clone occurred a few times. The rearrangement links TRBV10-3 to TRBJ1-1, with a possible D match to TRBD1 (6 bases). CDR3 length equals 14 residues. Trimming shortened V by 5 bases and J by 0 bases, and 10 bases separated the two germline ends. Germline V gives CDR1 ENHRY, CDR2 SYGVKD. In DNA, the CDR3 is TGTGCCATCAGTCGACAGGAATTGAACACTGAAGCTTTCTTT. It specifies CAISRQELNTEAFF.

The sample holds one count of this clone. V gene TRBV6-5 combines with J gene TRBJ2-7, with 10 bases identical to TRBD2. V shed 4 bases, J shed 2 bases, and the junction held 8 bases outside the gene matches. CDR1 and CDR2 (germline): MNHEY, SVGAGI. This CDR3 region has 16 residues. CDR3 in amino acids: CASSSLGLAAAYEQYF. CDR3 in DNA: TGTGCCAGCAGTTCCCTAGGACTAGCGGCCGCCTACGAGCAGTACTTC.